The clone carrying this TCR beta chain was recorded only once. Measured with immunoSEQ multiplex PCR; TCRdb has only the in-frame clones, and not every one. The sample carries around 92,000 clones, 90% to 95% recorded once. This entry is derived from a study of T cell changes during pregnancy in multiple sclerosis. This CDR3 spans 14 amino acids. With 3 bases removed from V and 2 bases from J, the gap between germline ends came to 10 bases. The germline gives CDR1 LNHDA, CDR2 SQIVND (reference sequence). The source material was peripheral blood, sampled in the first trimester of pregnancy. This TCR came from a female donor with multiple sclerosis, enrolled in a pregnancy study. The rearrangement joins TRBV19 to TRBJ1-2, with D perhaps matching TRBD1 (5 bases). The CDR3 DNA is TGTGCCAGTAGTATGGGGGGGGAGAACTATGGCTACACCTTC. It specifies CASSMGGENYGYTF.